This T cell receptor beta chain derives from a study of metastatic and nonmetastatic thyroid tumors. V lost 7 bases and J lost 3; bases outside the gene matches: 9. Germline V CDR1 and CDR2: ENHRY, SYGVKD. This CDR3 contains 14 residues. TCRdb re-clonotyped the PCR reads via MiXCR. The sample gives 12,000 or so clones, 12% of which show up once; roughly an eighth is in the top ten. This clone is judged medium-sized (0.01 to 0.1%). Patients had received no treatment of any kind before thyroid surgery. This TCR was sampled from a female donor with papillary thyroid cancer or a benign thyroid nodule (not recorded which). Some clones in this sample may be carry-over from other donors' samples. Sequenced input: blood. The gene calls are TRBV10-3 and TRBJ2-7; TRBD1 aligns across 7 bases. CDR3 bases: TGTGCCATCACCTCAGGGGGAAAGGACTACGAGCAGTACTTC. As protein: CAITSGGKDYEQYF.